One T cell receptor (beta chain) is described in this entry. Antigen specificity is unknown. These data originate in a study of OX40 agonist ivuxolimab in advanced cancers. About the research overall: Patients with hepatocellular carcinoma, melanoma, renal cell or head and neck cancer made up the dose-escalation patients. Study observations and caveats: Among T cells, CD8+ cells averaged more expanded clones than CD4+ cells. Antigen specificity of clonally expanded peripheral T cells was not established.

The CDR3 loop spans 14 amino acids. CDR1 is MNHEY and CDR2 is SMNVEV in the germline V gene (reference sequence). V shed 5 bases and J 5 bases; nucleotides not matched to a gene: 8. TCRdb's table, derived via immunoSEQ multiplex PCR, lists solely in-frame clones and lacks some. The sample gives around 70,000 clones, less than 90% of which show up once; 2.5% is in the top ten. Drawing of blood for sampling happened at baseline, at cycle 4 day 1, and at cycle 7 day 1. The clonotype originates from an adult with an advanced solid tumor such as melanoma, head and neck, liver or kidney cancer. The input for sequencing was CD4+ or CD8+ T cells sorted from blood, taken in a trial of the OX40 agonist ivuxolimab. The genes are TRBV27 and TRBJ1-2, with 7 bases that match TRBD1. This CDR3 is CASSPRQGRYGYTF. In DNA form, the CDR3 reads TGTGCCAGCAGTCCGAGACAGGGAAGGTATGGCTACACCTTC.